The sequence of this T cell receptor beta chain was determined in a study of PD-L1 blockade in urothelial cancer. Specified time point: pretreatment peripheral blood. V lost 5 bases to trimming and J lost 1 base; unmatched junction nucleotides: 7. From germline, CDR1 is MNHEY and CDR2 SVGAGI. The CDR3 contains 15 residues. Libraries were prepared by immunoSEQ multiplex PCR; TCRdb keeps only in-frame clonotypes and omits some of them. Among approximately 86,000 clones listed, around four fifths were seen once. This TCR derives from a man aged 40-55 years with urothelial cancer. The material was PBMCs, obtained around atezolizumab (anti-PD-L1) treatment. The rearrangement joins TRBV6-5 to TRBJ1-1; 7 bases match TRBD1. CDR3 region: CASSLYRQGNTEAFF. The CDR3 DNA reads TGTGCCAGCAGTCTATACCGACAGGGGAACACTGAAGCTTTCTTT.